This record covers a single T cell receptor beta chain. The CDR3 is 15 residues long. Trimming cost V 5 bases and J 4 bases; bases outside gene matches: 9. Germline V lookup: CDR1 SEHNR, CDR2 FQNEAQ (reference sequence). Living in about 25 US areas, the participants were between 18 and 89 years of age. Assignment of participants to cohorts was predicated upon participant-reported clinical history. Symptom resolution, clearance, or two negative PCRs marked the recovered donors of Cohort 3. Using immunoSEQ multiplex PCR, the repertoire was profiled, and TCRdb retains in-frame clones only, with some absent. The table lists around 390,000 clones, around nine tenths of them singletons. This specimen belongs to a study of blood T cell repertoires in COVID-19.

This chain joins TRBV7-9 and TRBJ1-2; 8 bases are shared with TRBD1. The sequence derives from a woman aged 45-60 years who had recovered from COVID-19. The sample comprised PBMCs or T cells enriched from blood (not recorded which). The CDR3 spells CASSTSPGGSYGYTF. The CDR3 nucleotides read TGTGCCAGCAGCACTTCCCCAGGGGGCAGCTATGGCTACACCTTC.